What follows are 16 T cell receptor beta chains derived from one specimen sequenced in a study of post-analysis software for immune sequencing data. Study results and caveats: A handful of TRBV segments appeared more often in patients than in controls, and TRBV5-6, TRBV5-1 and TRBV20-1 were among these.

Researchers reported that TCR beta cDNA libraries carried unique molecular identifiers. TCRdb recomputed calls from the PCR reads with MiXCR, one row per CDR3 protein. Among roughly 800,000 distinct CDR3 sequences listed, 35% to 55% were seen once. These receptors' targets are unknown. The material sequenced was blood. The receptors shown here come from a girl aged 10 to 17 with multiple sclerosis.

This chain connects TRBV10-2 to TRBJ1-2; no definite D call. V dropped 0 bases and J dropped 2 bases, with 7 bases sitting between them. Germline V gene sequence: CDR1 WSHSY, CDR2 SAAADI. The CDR3 has 14 amino acids. The chain's CDR3 is CASSESAANYGYTF. CDR3 DNA: TGCGCCAGCAGTGAGTCGGCGGCCAACTATGGCTACACCTTC.

The V gene is TRBV20-1, the J gene TRBJ2-5; D may match TRBD1 or TRBD2 (5 bases each). The CDR3 has 12 residues. Germline assignment: CDR1 DFQATT and CDR2 SNEGSKA (reference sequence). Trimming left V 5 bases short and J 3 bases short, with 10 bases between. For the CDR3, the DNA is TGCAGTGCTTGGGGGAGTGAAGAGACCCAGTACTTC. Translation: CSAWGSEETQYF.

The sample holds a few counts of this clonotype. The rearrangement uses TRBV5-1 and TRBJ2-5; tentatively, D is TRBD1 (5 bases). The end of the DNA is better explained by TRBJ2-7, so the J call may be wrong. Germline CDR1 SGHRS, CDR2 YFSETQ. CDR3 size: 16 residues. The DNA of the CDR3 is TGCGCCAGCAGCTTGGATAGGGCAGGGTATTCCTACGAGCAGTACTTC. It specifies CASSLDRAGYSYEQYF.

This clonotype has more than one count but fewer than ten. The chain carries TRBV20-1 and TRBJ2-1, with 9 bases aligning to TRBD2. CDR1 and CDR2 (germline): DFQATT, SNEGSKA (reference sequence). With V trimmed by 6 bases and J by 3 bases, 9 bases remained unmatched. This CDR3 has 15 amino acids. The CDR3 DNA reads as TGCAGTGCGAAAGTAGCGGGAGATAACTACAATGAGCAGTTCTTC. Translation gives CSAKVAGDNYNEQFF.

The J gene is TRBJ2-4, the V gene TRBV5-6, with 9 bases matching TRBD2. The J call may be faulty, since TRBJ2-5 better matches the DNA end. This CDR3 region has 17 residues. The germline V gene has CDR1 SGHDT and CDR2 YYEEEE. The CDR3 sequence: CASSLTSGFAGEETQYF. The CDR3 DNA is TGTGCCAGCAGCTTGACTAGCGGGTTCGCGGGGGAAGAGACCCAGTACTTC.

This chain joins TRBV6-5 and TRBJ1-6; TRBD1 might be the D (5 bases). Germline lookup yields CDR1 MNHEY and CDR2 SVGAGI. This CDR3 is 17 amino acids long. Trimming took off 2 bases at V and 6 bases at J, with 17 bases between the two ends. CDR3 bases: TGTGCCAGCAGTTACGCCATCGCATGGGGGGGTAATTCACCCCTCCACTTT. This translates into CASSYAIAWGGNSPLHF.

Regarding this clonotype: This could be a read error, since a much larger clone is one nucleotide away. The chain is built from TRBV11-2 and TRBJ1-1, with D possibly matching TRBD1 (6 bases). The CDR3 consists of 16 residues. Germline CDR1 is SGHAT and CDR2 is FQNNGV. The CDR3 loop is CASSPLSTRGNTETFF. In nucleotides, the CDR3 is TGTGCCAGCAGCCCCCTTTCCACGAGGGGGAACACTGAAACTTTCTTT.

The CDR3 nucleotides read TGTGCCAGCAGTTTAGGACTAGTGGGAGTTGGTGAGCAGTACTTC. Its protein is CASSLGLVGVGEQYF. The chain recombines TRBV12-3 or TRBV12-4 with TRBJ2-7; weak D call: TRBD2 (6 bases). The CDR3 has 15 residues. Trimming removed 1 base from V and 7 bases from J, with 17 bases in between.

Only a few counts were recorded for this clonotype. V and J are TRBV19 and TRBJ1-2, with D unresolved. This CDR3 has 12 residues. V gave up 3 bases and J gave up 8 bases, with 10 bases separating them. Germline V gives CDR1 LNHDA, CDR2 SQIVND (reference sequence). The CDR3 region has the DNA TGTGCCAGTAGTATCAGTGAGGGAGGCTACACCTTC. Translated, it gives CASSISEGGYTF. Looking up the rest from reference TRBV19 and TRBJ1-2 gives the full variable domain: DGGITQSPKYLFRKEGQNVTLSCEQNLNHDAMYWYRQDPGQGLRLIYYSQIVNDFQKGDIAEGYSVSREKKESFPLTVTSAQKNPTAFYLCASSISEGGYTFGSGTRLTVV.

The chain recombines TRBV20-1 with TRBJ1-1; D might be TRBD1 (6 bases). CDR1 is DFQATT and CDR2 is SNEGSKA in the germline V gene (reference sequence). The CDR3 totals 13 residues. Trimming pared 1 base from V and 4 bases from J, leaving 10 bases between. The chain's CDR3 is CSARGDIGTEAFF. Written as DNA, the CDR3 is TGCAGTGCTAGAGGGGACATCGGCACTGAAGCTTTCTTT.

The chain is built from TRBV11-2 and TRBJ2-3; D is possibly TRBD1 (6 bases). The germline gives CDR1 SGHAT, CDR2 FQNNGV. V was clipped by 4 bases and J by 0 bases, with 8 bases between them. The CDR3 sequence is 14 residues long. The CDR3 DNA is TGTGCCAGCAGCTACGGACAGAGCACAGATACGCAGTATTTT. Amino acids: CASSYGQSTDTQYF.

This clonotype was seen a handful of times. J is TRBJ2-3 and V is TRBV7-3; 8 bases are a match to TRBD2. The CDR3 is made up of 15 amino acids. CDR1 and CDR2 from the germline V gene are SGHTA and FQGTGA. Trimming cost V 5 bases and J 6 bases; bases outside gene matches: 10. The chain's CDR3 is CASSTTSGYGDTQYF. CDR3 sequence (DNA): TGTGCCAGCAGCACTACTAGCGGCTACGGGGATACGCAGTATTTT.

This clonotype has a handful of counts. DNA of the CDR3: TGCAGTGCAGCAGACGGAACCTCTGGGGCCAACGTCCTGACTTTC. It encodes CSAADGTSGANVLTF. The chain is built from TRBV20-1 and TRBJ2-6; D not resolved. Per the germline V gene, CDR1 is DFQATT and CDR2 is SNEGSKA (reference sequence). The CDR3 is made up of 15 amino acids. V was cut by 6 bases and J by 0 bases, with 12 bases left in between.

This clonotype turned up a few times. The chain combines TRBV5-6 with TRBJ2-1; D is undetermined. Per the germline V gene, CDR1 is SGHDT and CDR2 is YYEEEE. The CDR3 spans 15 residues. V was trimmed by 4 bases and J by 0 bases, leaving 11 bases between them. CDR3 in amino acids: CASSPPPSSYNEQFF. The CDR3 nucleotides are TGTGCCAGCAGCCCCCCGCCGAGCTCCTACAATGAGCAGTTCTTC.

The genes are TRBV29-1 and TRBJ2-7; TRBD1 aligns across 7 bases. The trim removed 4 bases at V and 3 bases at J, leaving 9 bases unmatched. CDR1 and CDR2 (germline): SQVTM, ANQGSEA. The CDR3 spans 14 residues. In DNA form, the CDR3 reads TGCAGCGTTGTGGGGACAGACGATAACTACGAGCAGTACTTC. It codes for CSVVGTDDNYEQYF.

The genes are TRBV12-3 or TRBV12-4 and TRBJ1-5, with a possible D match to TRBD1 (5 bases). This CDR3 contains 17 residues. Trimming pared 6 bases from V and 3 bases from J, leaving 21 bases between. CDR3 in amino acids: CASSFLRPGTPNQPQHF. The DNA of the CDR3 is TGTGCCAGCAGCTTCCTGCGGCCGGGGACTCCCAATCAGCCCCAGCATTTT.